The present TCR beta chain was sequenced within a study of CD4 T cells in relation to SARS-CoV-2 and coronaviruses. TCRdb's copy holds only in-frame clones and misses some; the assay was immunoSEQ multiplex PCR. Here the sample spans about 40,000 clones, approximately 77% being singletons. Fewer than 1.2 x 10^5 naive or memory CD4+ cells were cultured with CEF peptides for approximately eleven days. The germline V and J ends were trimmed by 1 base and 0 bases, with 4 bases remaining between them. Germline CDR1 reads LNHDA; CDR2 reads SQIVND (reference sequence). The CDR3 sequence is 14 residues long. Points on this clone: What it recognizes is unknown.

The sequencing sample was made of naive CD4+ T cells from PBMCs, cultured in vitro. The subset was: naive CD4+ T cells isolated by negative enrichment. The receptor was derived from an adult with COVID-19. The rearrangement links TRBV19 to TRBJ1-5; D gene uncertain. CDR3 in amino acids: CASSIGDSNQPQHF. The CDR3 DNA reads TGTGCCAGTAGTATAGGGGATAGCAATCAGCCCCAGCATTTT.